These 28 T cell receptor beta chains came from one sample sequenced in a study of T cells in Graves' hyperthyroidism and ophthalmopathy. RNA transcripts gave rise to amplified TCR beta CDR3 regions. The TCR CDR3 was amplified in a first-round RT-PCR using the HTBI primer set. Each CDR3 protein is one row after TCRdb ran MiXCR on the multiplex PCR reads. The sample has some 650,000 distinct CDR3 sequences, 15% to 20% seen once; the top ten hold less than 3.5%. The sequenced sample consisted of blood. All receptors derive from a woman aged 40 to 55 with Graves' ophthalmopathy.

J is TRBJ2-1 and V is TRBV5-1; no firm D call. This CDR3 region has 15 residues. Germline CDR1 is SGHRS and CDR2 is YFSETQ. Trimming stripped 2 bases from V and 7 bases from J, with 16 bases between. CDR3 amino acids: CASSFSGPGSNEQFF. The DNA of the CDR3 is TGCGCCAGCAGCTTTTCTGGGCCAGGCTCGAATGAGCAGTTCTTC.

This clonotype was seen a few times. V usage is TRBV27 and J usage is TRBJ2-1, with D possibly matching TRBD1 (6 bases). The CDR3 runs 15 residues. Trimming took off 6 bases at V and 8 bases at J, with 20 bases between the two ends. Germline values: CDR1 MNHEY, CDR2 SMNVEV (reference sequence). For the CDR3, the DNA is TGTGCCAGCAGCCATCCAGGGGAGTTAACCTATGAGCAGTTCTTC. Amino acid sequence: CASSHPGELTYEQFF.

This clonotype came up once. Possible read error: a much larger clone is one base away. Since no conserved phenylalanine or tryptophan closes the CDR3, a read error is the likely cause. J is TRBJ1-1 and V is TRBV6-1, with 9 bases identical to TRBD1. From germline, CDR1 is MNHNS and CDR2 SASEGT. The CDR3 contains 16 residues. The J segment lost 3 bases and the V segment lost 5 bases, leaving 10 bases of the junction unmatched. CDR3 bases: TGTGCCAGCAGTCGTCCCGGGACAGGGATGGACACTGAAGCTTTCCTT. Protein sequence: CASSRPGTGMDTEAFL.

This clonotype was found many times. The chain recombines TRBV11-2 with TRBJ2-1, with D possibly TRBD1 on 6 matching bases. Between the trimmed V and J ends, which lost 5 bases and 6 bases, there was a span of 17 bases. Germline V gives CDR1 SGHAT, CDR2 FQNNGV. This CDR3 has 15 amino acids. CDR3 DNA sequence: TGTGCCAGCAGCCGGTTTACAGGGACGAGCAATGAGCAGTTCTTC. Translating gives CASSRFTGTSNEQFF.

As for this clonotype: A read error may explain this, as a much larger clone is one base away. This chain uses TRBV2 with TRBJ1-6, with D hard to call. CDR1 SNHLY and CDR2 FYNNEI come from the germline V gene. This CDR3 region has 14 residues. The germline V and J ends were trimmed by 6 bases and 4 bases, with 10 bases remaining between them. The CDR3 DNA is TGTGCCAGCAGCGAAAGGAGATATAATTCACCCCTCCACTTT. It specifies CASSERRYNSPLHF.

This clonotype showed up many times. V and J are TRBV18 and TRBJ1-1; D is undetermined. The CDR3 consists of 15 residues. Germline V gives CDR1 KGHSH, CDR2 LQKENI. V shed 2 bases and J shed 1 base, with 11 bases lying between them. CDR3 sequence: CASSPEYHRNTEAFF. The DNA for the CDR3 is TGTGCCAGCTCACCAGAGTATCATCGGAACACTGAAGCTTTCTTT.

In this sample, this clonotype turned up many times. V and J are TRBV2 and TRBJ2-5, with 9 bases that match TRBD2. CDR1 and CDR2 (germline): SNHLY, FYNNEI. The CDR3 runs 15 residues. V lost 2 bases to trimming and J lost 5 bases; unmatched junction nucleotides: 6. CDR3 amino acids: CASSEWGLAGETQYF. CDR3 DNA sequence: TGTGCCAGCAGTGAATGGGGACTAGCAGGCGAGACCCAGTACTTC.

To note about this clonotype: This may be a read error: a much more frequent sequence differs by one nucleotide. The chain recombines TRBV7-9 with TRBJ2-5; 9 nucleotides match TRBD2. The CDR3 consists of 17 residues. J gave up 4 bases and V 2 bases, and 11 bases lay outside the gene matches. From germline, CDR1 is SEHNR and CDR2 FQNEAQ (reference sequence). The CDR3 spells CASSLRGRSSGGETQYF. The DNA for the CDR3 is TGTGCCAGCAGCTTACGGGGAAGAAGTAGCGGGGGAGAGACCCAGTACTTC.

This clonotype was found many times. The V call is TRBV5-5, the J call TRBJ2-1; no definite D call. Germline loops: CDR1 SGHKS, CDR2 YYEKEE (reference sequence). CDR3 length: 13 amino acids. V was pared by 4 bases and J by 5 bases, with 10 bases between. The CDR3 DNA sequence: TGTGCCAGCAGCCCGATTAGGAACAATGAGCAGTTCTTC. Encoded protein: CASSPIRNNEQFF.

This clonotype was observed at least ten times. V usage is TRBV30 and J usage is TRBJ1-2; 8 nucleotides line up with TRBD1. Trimming at V came to 4 bases and at J to 5 bases, leaving 9 bases not matched to a gene. CDR3 length equals 14 residues. Germline V gene data show CDR1 as GTSNPN and CDR2 as SVGIG (reference sequence). CDR3 residues: CAWMMGRQGYGYTF. In DNA, the CDR3 is TGTGCCTGGATGATGGGGCGACAGGGGTATGGCTACACCTTC. The whole variable domain, filled in from reference TRBV30 and TRBJ1-2, reads SQTIHQWPATLVQPVGSPLSLECTVEGTSNPNLYWYRQAAGRGLQLLFYSVGIGQISSEVPQNLSASRPQDRQFILSSKKLLLSDSGFYLCAWMMGRQGYGYTFGSGTRLTVV.

This clonotype was seen only a few times. The chain links TRBV12-3 or TRBV12-4 to TRBJ1-4; 9 nucleotides match TRBD1. After removal of 6 bases from V and 3 bases from J, the junction contained 11 bases not matched to a gene. There are 17 residues in the CDR3. CDR3 amino acids: CASSLNRGRLPNEKLFF. The CDR3 DNA reads TGTGCCAGCAGCCTTAACAGGGGGCGCCTCCCTAATGAAAAACTGTTTTTT.

The chain uses TRBV20-1 and TRBJ1-1; perhaps TRBD1 as D (5 bases). CDR1 and CDR2 from the germline V gene are DFQATT and SNEGSKA (reference sequence). The CDR3 contains 13 residues. V lost 4 bases to trimming and J lost 1 base, with 10 bases between them. CDR3 bases: TGCAGTGCTACCGACAGCCAGAACACTGAAGCTTTCTTT. This encodes CSATDSQNTEAFF.

Ten or more counts support this clonotype. The V call is TRBV11-2, the J call TRBJ2-3, with a weak D call TRBD2 (5 bases). The CDR3 is 14 amino acids. The ends were cut back, 1 base at V and 1 base at J, with 6 bases in the middle. CDR1 is SGHAT, CDR2 FQNNGV, per germline. CDR3 DNA sequence: TGTGCCAGCAGCTTAGTGAGGGGCACAGATACGCAGTATTTT. It encodes CASSLVRGTDTQYF.

This clonotype has at least ten counts. The genes are TRBV6-1 and TRBJ2-7; 8 bases match TRBD2. J was trimmed by 2 bases and V by 7 bases; bases with no gene match: 7. Germline V gene data show CDR1 as MNHNS and CDR2 as SASEGT. The CDR3 is 14 amino acids. The CDR3 is CASNQRGLAYEQYF. The CDR3 DNA reads as TGTGCCAGCAACCAGCGGGGGCTCGCCTACGAGCAGTACTTC.

The table lists this clonotype with many counts. V is TRBV2 and J is TRBJ1-1, with a tentative D call TRBD1 (6 bases). Deletions cut 2 bases from V and 1 base from J, with 11 bases between. This CDR3 contains 15 residues. CDR1 is SNHLY, CDR2 FYNNEI, per germline. CDR3 sequence: CASSELGQGNTEAFF. CDR3 sequence (DNA): TGTGCCAGCAGTGAATTGGGACAAGGGAACACTGAAGCTTTCTTT.

The table lists this clonotype with many counts. The V call is TRBV3-1, the J call TRBJ2-1; D not certain. The CDR3 covers 13 residues. Trimming took 3 bases from V and 5 from J, leaving 8 bases between them. CDR1 is LGHDT and CDR2 is YNNKEL in the germline V gene (reference sequence). CDR3 region: CASSQSPNNEQFF. In nucleotides, the CDR3 is TGTGCCAGCAGCCAGAGTCCCAACAATGAGCAGTTCTTC.

CDR3 amino acids: CASSLEGETDTQYF. CDR3 in DNA: TGTGCCAGCAGCTTGGAGGGGGAAACAGATACGCAGTATTTT. This chain uses TRBV5-5 with TRBJ2-3; tentative D call: TRBD1 (6 bases). Germline CDR1 and CDR2: SGHKS and YYEKEE (reference sequence). The V gene lost 0 bases and the J gene lost 3 bases, with 8 bases spanning the gap. The CDR3 spans 14 residues.

The gene calls are TRBV4-1 and TRBJ2-1; TRBD2 agrees at 9 bases. J lost 0 bases, V lost 7 bases, and 4 bases had no gene match. This CDR3 is built from 15 residues. CDR1 is MGHRA and CDR2 is YSYEKL in the germline V gene. The CDR3 DNA follows: TGCGCCAGCAATGGCGGGGGGGGCTCCTACAATGAGCAGTTCTTC. This translates into CASNGGGGSYNEQFF.

This clonotype was detected a few times. J is TRBJ2-6 and V is TRBV7-9; unclear D gene. CDR3 length: 15 residues. Germline V gives CDR1 SEHNR, CDR2 FQNEAQ (reference sequence). Between the trimmed V and J ends, which lost 2 bases and 2 bases, there was a span of 7 bases. Here the CDR3 DNA reads TGTGCCAGCAGCTTAAGAAATACTGGGGCCAACGTCCTGACTTTC. This sequence encodes CASSLRNTGANVLTF.

This clonotype was recorded at least ten times. The chain recombines TRBV5-1 with TRBJ1-1; D is uncertain. Germline CDR1 is SGHRS and CDR2 is YFSETQ. The CDR3 contains 13 residues. V gave up 4 bases and J gave up 3 bases, with 10 bases separating them. The DNA of the CDR3 is TGCGCCAGCAGCGGGATTGCGGACACTGAAGCTTTCTTT. Protein product: CASSGIADTEAFF.

The chain uses TRBV6-2 or TRBV6-3 and TRBJ1-1; D not resolved. The CDR3 extends over 14 amino acids. Germline loops: CDR1 MNHEY, CDR2 SVGEGT. The ends were cut back, 1 base at V and 1 base at J, with 7 bases in the middle. The CDR3 reads CASSYYAGNTEAFF. The CDR3 DNA follows: TGTGCCAGCAGTTACTATGCGGGGAACACTGAAGCTTTCTTT.

The CDR3 DNA is TGTGCCAGCAGCTTACAGGGGTGGGGTGAGCAGTTCTTC. It encodes CASSLQGWGEQFF. The chain links TRBV11-2 to TRBJ2-1; a weak D match, TRBD1 (6 bases). Germline V gene sequence: CDR1 SGHAT, CDR2 FQNNGV. Trimming pared 2 bases from V and 9 bases from J, leaving 11 bases between. This CDR3 has 13 amino acids.

This clonotype was found many times. The V gene is TRBV15, the J gene TRBJ2-1; D gene unclear. Trimming left V 0 bases short and J 7 bases short, with 7 bases between. From germline, CDR1 is LNHNV and CDR2 YYDKDF (reference sequence). The CDR3 contains 13 residues. Here the CDR3 DNA reads TGTGCCACCAGCAGAGATACCGAGAATGAGCAGTTCTTC. Encoded protein: CATSRDTENEQFF.

This clonotype was recorded at least ten times. The chain links TRBV7-2 to TRBJ1-5, with TRBD1 matching 8 bases. Trimming removed 1 base from V and 7 bases from J; junction bases left unmatched: 3. Germline CDR1 SGHTA, CDR2 FQGNSA. The length of the CDR3 is 14 residues. The CDR3 bases are TGTGCCAGCAGCTTAGGACAGGGGAGCCAGCCCCAGCATTTT. Amino acids: CASSLGQGSQPQHF.

This clonotype came up a few times. J is TRBJ2-5 and V is TRBV7-9; TRBD1 or TRBD2 may be the D gene (5 bases each). The CDR3 is made up of 17 amino acids. The ends were cut back, 5 bases at V and 7 bases at J, with 26 bases in the middle. Germline assignment: CDR1 SEHNR and CDR2 FQNEAQ (reference sequence). The CDR3 bases are TGTGCCAGCAGCGGGACCTCCGGTGGGGCCGGGCCAAGGACCCAGTACTTC. It yields the protein CASSGTSGGAGPRTQYF. The entire variable domain, with the rest obtained from reference TRBV7-9 and TRBJ2-5, is as follows: DTGVSQNPRHKITKRGQNVTFRCDPISEHNRLYWYRQTLGQGPEFLTYFQNEAQLEKSRLLSDRFSAERPKGSFSTLEIQRTEQGDSAMYLCASSGTSGGAGPRTQYFGPGTRLLVL.

This clonotype was found once. The rearrangement uses TRBV27 and TRBJ1-2; the match to TRBD1 covers 8 bases. V shed 6 bases, J shed 12 bases, and the junction held 12 bases outside the gene matches. Germline values: CDR1 MNHEY, CDR2 SMNVEV (reference sequence). The CDR3 is 13 amino acids. The CDR3: CASRDLGQGSNTF. The CDR3 bases are TGTGCCAGCAGGGACCTCGGACAGGGTTCGAACACCTTC.

V and J are TRBV28 and TRBJ1-2; tentatively, D is TRBD1 (6 bases). V lost 8 bases and J 6 bases, leaving 16 bases between the germline ends. The germline V gene has CDR1 MDHEN and CDR2 SYDVKM. The CDR3 has 13 amino acids. CDR3: CASLPGGRDGYTF. CDR3 sequence (DNA): TGTGCCAGCCTCCCCGGGGGCCGTGATGGCTACACCTTC.

CDR3 nucleotide sequence: TGCGCCAGCAGCCCCACAGGGCAGGATTCACCCCTCCACTTT. Translating it yields CASSPTGQDSPLHF. The chain combines TRBV5-1 with TRBJ1-6; D is possibly TRBD1 (6 bases). Trimming removed 4 bases from V and 8 bases from J, with 13 bases in between. Germline assignment: CDR1 SGHRS and CDR2 YFSETQ. The CDR3 is 14 residues long.